This T cell receptor beta chain was observed in a study of cytomegalovirus exposure and HLA in healthy donors. Primers included in the PCR were 60 Vbeta and 13 Jbeta primers. TCRdb's table, derived via immunoSEQ multiplex PCR, lists solely in-frame clones and lacks some. The repertoire includes 150,000 to 200,000 clones, 70% to 90% of them detected once, and less than 2.5% sits in the top ten. Germline CDR1 and CDR2: LNHNV and YYDKDF (reference sequence). Trimming shortened V by 3 bases and J by 8 bases, and 7 bases separated the two germline ends. This CDR3 has 12 residues. The chain uses TRBV15 and TRBJ1-4; D remains unclear. Specimen: PBMCs. This clonotype originated in a man aged 18-30 years in good health and CMV-seropositive. The CDR3 nucleotides read TGTGCCACCAGCAGTGTTGGCGAAAAACTGTTTTTT. Encoded protein: CATSSVGEKLFF. The variable domain in full, with the rest retrieved from reference TRBV15 and TRBJ1-4, is DAMVIQNPRYQVTQFGKPVTLSCSQTLNHNVMYWYQQKSSQAPKLLFHYYDKDFNNEADTPDNFQSRRPNTSFCFLDIRSPGLGDTAMYLCATSSVGEKLFFGSGTQLSVL.